The 13 T cell receptor beta chains listed next were all sequenced from one sample in a study of T cells in Graves' hyperthyroidism and ophthalmopathy. TCR beta CDR3 sequences were amplified from RNA transcripts. With the HTBI primer set, the TCR CDR3 went through a first round of RT-PCR. TCRdb re-analysed the multiplex PCR reads in MiXCR, keeping a single row per CDR3 protein. The data show under 650,000 distinct CDR3 sequences, 16% seen once. Material: blood. Receptor source: a woman aged 25 to 39 with Graves' hyperthyroidism.

Concerning this clonotype: Since the CDR3 does not end with the conserved phenylalanine or tryptophan, this likely comes from a read error. The chain has TRBV28 and TRBJ1-1; D unclear. The CDR3 covers 13 residues. Germline V gene lookup returns CDR1 MDHEN and CDR2 SYDVKM. Trimming pared 2 bases from V and 0 bases from J, leaving 4 bases between. The CDR3 protein is CASSLVVNTEAFI. The CDR3 nucleotides are TGTGCCAGCAGTTTAGTAGTGAACACTGAAGCTTTCATT.

This clonotype was recorded many times. The chain carries TRBV7-2 and TRBJ2-7; TRBD1 agrees at 7 bases. The CDR3 spans 14 residues. Unmatched junction bases numbered 8, after V lost 7 bases and J lost 2 bases. Germline-derived CDR1 and CDR2 are SGHTA and FQGNSA. CDR3 residues: CASTGTVRAYEQYF. Here the CDR3 DNA reads TGTGCCAGCACCGGGACAGTGAGGGCCTACGAGCAGTACTTC.

A few counts support this clonotype. The V and J genes are TRBV25-1 and TRBJ2-5, with 11 bases lining up with TRBD1. Losses at the gene ends were 3 bases for V and 4 bases for J; bases not matched to a gene: 4. The CDR3 runs 15 residues. The germline gives CDR1 MGHDK, CDR2 SYGVNS. CDR3 bases: TGTGCCAGCAGTGACCCTGGGACAGGGGGAGAGACCCAGTACTTC. Residues: CASSDPGTGGETQYF.

At least ten counts were recorded for this clonotype. The V gene is TRBV12-3 or TRBV12-4, the J gene TRBJ1-2; D is uncertain. Trimming pared 4 bases from V and 8 bases from J, leaving 11 bases between. The CDR3 is 12 residues long. CDR3 region: CASSSVRRGYTF. CDR3 DNA sequence: TGTGCCAGCAGTTCGGTTCGCCGGGGCTACACCTTC.

This clonotype appeared many times. The chain recombines TRBV20-1 with TRBJ2-5; 8 bases are shared with TRBD1. Germline CDR1 is DFQATT and CDR2 is SNEGSKA (reference sequence). The CDR3 runs to 15 residues. V lost 0 bases and J lost 4; bases outside the gene matches: 7. CDR3 region: CSARDLDRAGETQYF. The CDR3 DNA is TGCAGTGCTAGAGATTTGGACAGGGCGGGAGAGACCCAGTACTTC.

Ten or more counts support this clonotype. The chain recombines TRBV12-3 or TRBV12-4 with TRBJ1-1; D is perhaps TRBD1 (5 bases). The length of the CDR3 is 15 residues. Trimming took 5 bases from V and 5 from J, leaving 18 bases between them. CDR3 region: CASSTQAFGGTEAFF. DNA of the CDR3: TGTGCCAGCAGTACACAGGCCTTCGGTGGGACTGAAGCTTTCTTT.

The table lists this clonotype with a few counts. CDR3 DNA sequence: TGCGCCAGCAGCTCCCTCACTAGCGGGAGGGCCTACAATGAGCAGTTCTTC. Protein sequence: CASSSLTSGRAYNEQFF. V usage is TRBV4-3 and J usage is TRBJ2-1; 13 bases map to TRBD2. The CDR3 has 17 residues. J was trimmed by 2 bases and V by 5 bases; bases with no gene match: 6. Per the germline V gene, CDR1 is LGHNA and CDR2 is YSLEER.

This clonotype was recorded many times. This chain connects TRBV27 to TRBJ2-3; TRBD1 might be the D (6 bases). V shed 5 bases and J shed 0 bases, with 12 bases lying between them. The germline gives CDR1 MNHEY, CDR2 SMNVEV (reference sequence). The CDR3 sequence is 15 residues long. The CDR3, as DNA: TGTGCCAGCAGTCAGGACAGCCCTAGCACAGATACGCAGTATTTT. Translation gives CASSQDSPSTDTQYF.

CDR3 sequence (DNA): TGCAGTCGTCCGGGATCCCGACTCTCAGTTGCAACTAATGAAAAACTGTTTTTT. It codes for CSRPGSRLSVATNEKLFF. This chain uses TRBV20-1 with TRBJ1-4; no clear D gene. The V end lost 8 bases, the J end lost 0 bases, and 25 bases lay between the germline ends. The CDR3 length is 18 residues. Germline CDR1 DFQATT, CDR2 SNEGSKA (reference sequence).

This clonotype has at least ten counts. The rearrangement joins TRBV30 to TRBJ1-1, with a tentative D call TRBD1 (5 bases). The ends were cut back, 4 bases at V and 1 base at J, with 13 bases in the middle. The CDR3 is 14 amino acids. In germline, CDR1 is GTSNPN, CDR2 SVGIG (reference sequence). The CDR3 sequence: CAWTQGRENTEAFF. The CDR3 DNA is TGTGCCTGGACCCAGGGCAGGGAGAACACTGAAGCTTTCTTT. Full variable domain (outside the CDR3, taken from reference TRBV30 and TRBJ1-1): SQTIHQWPATLVQPVGSPLSLECTVEGTSNPNLYWYRQAAGRGLQLLFYSVGIGQISSEVPQNLSASRPQDRQFILSSKKLLLSDSGFYLCAWTQGRENTEAFFGQGTRLTVV.

This chain uses TRBV4-2 with TRBJ2-2, with 8 bases aligning to TRBD2. Germline CDR1 LGHNA, CDR2 YNFKEQ. The V gene end was trimmed by 4 bases and the J gene end by 4 bases; junction bases not matched to a gene: 8. The CDR3 consists of 16 residues. For the CDR3, the DNA is TGTGCCAGCAGCCGATCCTACGGGACTAGCACCGGGGAGCTGTTTTTT. It is translated as CASSRSYGTSTGELFF.

In its sample, this clonotype was seen many times. This rearrangement joins TRBV6-2 or TRBV6-3 to TRBJ2-7, with TRBD1 as a possible D gene (5 bases). Germline lookup yields CDR1 MNHEY and CDR2 SVGEGT. V shed 7 bases and J shed 0 bases, with 7 bases lying between them. CDR3 size: 12 residues. CDR3 DNA: TGTGCCAGCACGACAGCCTCCTACGAGCAGTACTTC. Its protein product is CASTTASYEQYF.

The chain is built from TRBV5-1 and TRBJ1-4; a possible D gene is TRBD1 (6 bases). V was trimmed by 6 bases and J by 0 bases, leaving 15 bases between them. The germline gives CDR1 SGHRS, CDR2 YFSETQ. The CDR3 extends over 16 amino acids. CDR3 protein: CASTPDSRTTNEKLFF. The DNA for the CDR3 is TGCGCCAGCACCCCGGACAGTCGCACAACTAATGAAAAACTGTTTTTT. The full variable domain, with the rest looked up from reference TRBV5-1 and TRBJ1-4, is KAGVTQTPRYLIKTRGQQVTLSCSPISGHRSVSWYQQTPGQGLQFLFEYFSETQRNKGNFPGRFSGRQFSNSRSEMNVSTLELGDSALYLCASTPDSRTTNEKLFFGSGTQLSVL.